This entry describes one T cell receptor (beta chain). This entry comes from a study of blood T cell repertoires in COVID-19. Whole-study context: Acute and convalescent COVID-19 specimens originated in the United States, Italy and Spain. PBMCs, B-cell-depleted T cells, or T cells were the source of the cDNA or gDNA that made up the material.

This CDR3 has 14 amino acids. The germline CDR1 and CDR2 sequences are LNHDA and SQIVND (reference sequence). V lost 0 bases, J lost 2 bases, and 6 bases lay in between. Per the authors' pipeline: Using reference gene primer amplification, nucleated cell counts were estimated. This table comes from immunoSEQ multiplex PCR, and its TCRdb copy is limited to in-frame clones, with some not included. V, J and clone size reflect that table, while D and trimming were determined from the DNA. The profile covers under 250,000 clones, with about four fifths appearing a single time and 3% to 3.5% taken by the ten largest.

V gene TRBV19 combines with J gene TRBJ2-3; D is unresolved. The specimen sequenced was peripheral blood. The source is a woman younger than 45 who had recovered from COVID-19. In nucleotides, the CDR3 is TGTGCCAGTAGTATAGACACAGCCACAGATACGCAGTATTTT. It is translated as CASSIDTATDTQYF. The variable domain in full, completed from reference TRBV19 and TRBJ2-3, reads DGGITQSPKYLFRKEGQNVTLSCEQNLNHDAMYWYRQDPGQGLRLIYYSQIVNDFQKGDIAEGYSVSREKKESFPLTVTSAQKNPTAFYLCASSIDTATDTQYFGPGTRLTVL.